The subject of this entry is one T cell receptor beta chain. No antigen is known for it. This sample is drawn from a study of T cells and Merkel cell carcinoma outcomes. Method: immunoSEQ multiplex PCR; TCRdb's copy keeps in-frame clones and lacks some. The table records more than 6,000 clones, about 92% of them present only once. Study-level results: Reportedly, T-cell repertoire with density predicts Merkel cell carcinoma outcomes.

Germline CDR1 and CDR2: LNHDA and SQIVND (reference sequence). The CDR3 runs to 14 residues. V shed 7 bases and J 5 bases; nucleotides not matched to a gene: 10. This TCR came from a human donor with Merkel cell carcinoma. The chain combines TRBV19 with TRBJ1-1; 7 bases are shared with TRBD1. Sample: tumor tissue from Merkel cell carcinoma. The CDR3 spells CASNHQGGQTEAFF. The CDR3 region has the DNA TGTGCCAGTAACCACCAGGGGGGGCAAACTGAAGCTTTCTTT.